This TCR beta chain was obtained from a study of Graves' ophthalmopathy and Graves' hyperthyroidism. Using RNA transcripts, the TCR beta CDR3 regions were amplified. Scientists carried out first-round RT-PCR using HTBI primers and then a second-round multiplex PCR. From the multiplex PCR reads, TCRdb called clonotypes with MiXCR, one entry per CDR3 protein. The table records 650,000 to 900,000 distinct CDR3 sequences, approximately 40% of them present only once. This CDR3 region has 15 residues. Germline V lookup: CDR1 SGHTA, CDR2 FQGNSA. With 4 bases removed from V and 3 bases from J, the gap between germline ends came to 13 bases.

The gene calls are TRBV7-2 and TRBJ2-1; D is undetermined. Sequenced material: peripheral blood. The sequence was obtained from an adult man with Graves' ophthalmopathy. The CDR3 sequence is CASSSSENLYNEQFF. The CDR3 DNA is TGTGCCAGCAGCTCATCGGAGAACCTCTACAATGAGCAGTTCTTC.